This is a list of T cell receptor beta chains from one sample in a study of pediatric ulcerative colitis. Repertoires were generated with immunoSEQ multiplex PCR, while TCRdb's copy carries only in-frame clones and drops some. The top ten hold 5% to 5.5% of the sample, which has tens of thousands of clones, 70% to 80% seen once. Sequences were obtained from blood. The source of these receptors is a boy between 5 and 17 years old with moderate ulcerative colitis. The CDR3 runs from the conserved cysteine through the conserved F or W. D genes are given only for firm matches. A clone size is listed for some rows: how often the clone was seen (once, few, many), or a class if it is expanded.

d_gene: .; j_gene: TRBJ2-3; abundance: .; v_gene: TRBV5-4; CDR3aa: CASSTWGRPDTQYF; CDR3nt: TGTGCCAGCAGTACATGGGGTCGCCCAGATACGCAGTATTTT
d_gene: .; j_gene: TRBJ1-5; abundance: .; v_gene: TRBV4-1; CDR3aa: CASSRQGQSNQPQHF; CDR3nt: TGCGCCAGCAGCCGCCAGGGGCAAAGCAATCAGCCCCAGCATTTT
d_gene: .; j_gene: TRBJ1-2; abundance: .; v_gene: TRBV19; CDR3aa: CASTENYGYTF; CDR3nt: TGTGCCAGTACCGAGAACTATGGCTACACCTTC
d_gene: TRBD1; j_gene: TRBJ2-4; abundance: .; v_gene: TRBV13; CDR3aa: CASSNRQGKNIQYF; CDR3nt: TGTGCCAGCAGCAACCGACAGGGAAAAAACATTCAGTACTTC
d_gene: .; j_gene: TRBJ2-7; abundance: .; v_gene: TRBV27; CDR3aa: CASSLDSRSYEQYF; CDR3nt: TGTGCCAGCAGTTTAGACAGCCGCTCCTACGAGCAGTACTTC
d_gene: TRBD1; j_gene: TRBJ1-1; abundance: .; v_gene: TRBV5-6; CDR3aa: CASSPKQGLNTEAFF; CDR3nt: TGTGCCAGCAGCCCGAAACAGGGGCTGAACACTGAAGCTTTCTTT
d_gene: TRBD1; j_gene: TRBJ2-5; abundance: .; v_gene: TRBV5-6; CDR3aa: CASSLGQGAPLETQYF; CDR3nt: TGTGCCAGCAGCTTGGGACAGGGGGCTCCATTGGAGACCCAGTACTTC
d_gene: .; j_gene: TRBJ2-3; abundance: once; v_gene: TRBV5-4; CDR3aa: CASSRGGGTDTQYF; CDR3nt: TGTGCCAGCAGCCGGGGCGGGGGCACAGATACGCAGTATTTT
d_gene: TRBD2; j_gene: TRBJ2-7; abundance: .; v_gene: TRBV7-9; CDR3aa: CASSLVGTSGRDSEQYF; CDR3nt: TGTGCCAGCAGCTTAGTGGGGACTAGCGGGAGAGATAGCGAGCAGTACTTC
d_gene: TRBD2; j_gene: TRBJ2-7; abundance: .; v_gene: TRBV4-1; CDR3aa: CASSQVGGGAGEQYF; CDR3nt: TGCGCCAGCAGCCAAGTAGGCGGGGGGGCAGGGGAGCAGTACTTC
d_gene: .; j_gene: TRBJ2-5; abundance: once; v_gene: TRBV5-1; CDR3aa: CASSSAGEAGKQETQYF; CDR3nt: TGCGCCAGCAGCTCCGCCGGGGAGGCAGGTAAACAAGAGACCCAGTACTTC
d_gene: .; j_gene: TRBJ1-2; abundance: .; v_gene: TRBV2; CDR3aa: CASSDGQSPKPYGYTF; CDR3nt: TGTGCCAGCAGTGACGGACAGTCCCCGAAGCCCTATGGCTACACCTTC
d_gene: .; j_gene: TRBJ1-4; abundance: .; v_gene: TRBV5-1; CDR3aa: CASSLDSASTNEKLFF; CDR3nt: TGCGCCAGCAGCTTGGACAGTGCGTCAACTAATGAAAAACTGTTTTTT
d_gene: .; j_gene: TRBJ2-1; abundance: .; v_gene: TRBV29-1; CDR3aa: CSVSQGGNEQFF; CDR3nt: TGCAGCGTTTCGCAGGGGGGCAATGAGCAGTTCTTC
d_gene: .; j_gene: TRBJ1-1; abundance: .; v_gene: TRBV6-5; CDR3aa: CASSLFGVSNTEAFF; CDR3nt: TGTGCCAGCAGCCTGTTCGGGGTTTCGAACACTGAAGCTTTCTTT
d_gene: .; j_gene: TRBJ2-3; abundance: .; v_gene: TRBV10-3; CDR3aa: CAISEESADTQYF; CDR3nt: TGTGCCATCAGTGAGGAGAGTGCAGATACGCAGTATTTT
d_gene: TRBD1; j_gene: TRBJ2-5; abundance: .; v_gene: TRBV12-5; CDR3aa: CASGWGQTQETQYF; CDR3nt: TGTGCTAGTGGTTGGGGACAGACACAAGAGACCCAGTACTTC
d_gene: .; j_gene: TRBJ1-2; abundance: once; v_gene: TRBV20-1; CDR3aa: CSAPADDGYTF; CDR3nt: TGCAGTGCTCCTGCCGACGACGGCTACACCTTC
d_gene: TRBD1; j_gene: TRBJ1-5; abundance: .; v_gene: TRBV7-2; CDR3aa: CASSPGTGRGNQPQHF; CDR3nt: TGTGCCAGCAGCCCTGGGACAGGCCGAGGCAATCAGCCCCAGCATTTT
d_gene: .; j_gene: TRBJ2-7; abundance: .; v_gene: TRBV20-1; CDR3aa: CSARALHEQYF; CDR3nt: TGCAGTGCTAGAGCCCTACACGAGCAGTACTTC
d_gene: .; j_gene: TRBJ1-5; abundance: .; v_gene: TRBV19; CDR3aa: CASSGKGRRSNQPQHF; CDR3nt: TGTGCCAGTAGTGGTAAGGGGCGACGAAGCAATCAGCCCCAGCATTTT
d_gene: .; j_gene: TRBJ1-3; abundance: .; v_gene: TRBV30; CDR3aa: CAWSPTFSGNTIYF; CDR3nt: TGTGCCTGGAGTCCTACGTTCTCTGGAAACACCATATATTTT
d_gene: .; j_gene: TRBJ1-1; abundance: .; v_gene: TRBV9; CDR3aa: CASSVGGFKNTEAFF; CDR3nt: TGTGCCAGCAGCGTAGGGGGTTTTAAGAACACTGAAGCTTTCTTT
d_gene: .; j_gene: TRBJ2-1; abundance: .; v_gene: TRBV6-5; CDR3aa: CASTRGSSYNEQFF; CDR3nt: TGTGCCAGCACCAGGGGAAGCTCCTACAATGAGCAGTTCTTC
d_gene: TRBD2; j_gene: TRBJ2-2; abundance: .; v_gene: TRBV27; CDR3aa: CASSHWTSPNTGELFF; CDR3nt: TGTGCCAGCAGCCACTGGACTAGCCCGAACACCGGGGAGCTGTTTTTT
d_gene: .; j_gene: TRBJ2-3; abundance: .; v_gene: TRBV5-1; CDR3aa: CASSSIDTQYF; CDR3nt: TGCGCCAGCAGTTCGATTGATACGCAGTATTTT
d_gene: .; j_gene: TRBJ2-5; abundance: .; v_gene: TRBV9; CDR3aa: CASSVDGTGIETQYF; CDR3nt: TGTGCCAGCAGCGTAGACGGAACAGGGATTGAGACCCAGTACTTC
d_gene: .; j_gene: TRBJ1-2; abundance: once; v_gene: TRBV14; CDR3aa: CASSHGGITQGYTF; CDR3nt: TGTGCCAGCAGCCACGGGGGCATAACGCAGGGCTACACCTTC
d_gene: .; j_gene: TRBJ2-7; abundance: .; v_gene: TRBV13; CDR3aa: CASSREIAVTYEQYF; CDR3nt: TGTGCCAGCAGCCGCGAGATAGCCGTAACCTACGAGCAGTACTTC
d_gene: TRBD1; j_gene: TRBJ2-7; abundance: .; v_gene: TRBV27; CDR3aa: CASSPRQGQTYEQYF; CDR3nt: TGTGCCAGCAGCCCTCGACAGGGGCAAACCTACGAGCAGTACTTC
d_gene: .; j_gene: TRBJ2-7; abundance: .; v_gene: TRBV9; CDR3aa: CASSLGQGEQYF; CDR3nt: TGTGCCAGCAGCCTAGGCCAGGGCGAGCAGTACTTC
d_gene: .; j_gene: TRBJ2-7; abundance: .; v_gene: TRBV14; CDR3aa: CASSQGFLRDNSYEQYF; CDR3nt: TGTGCCAGCAGCCAAGGGTTCCTTCGGGACAACTCCTACGAGCAGTACTTC